One and the same sample provided the 32 T cell receptor beta chains below, sequenced in a study of cytomegalovirus exposure and HLA in healthy donors. 13 Jbeta primers and 60 Vbeta primers were used for the PCR. Clones were sequenced by immunoSEQ multiplex PCR, and TCRdb holds only the in-frame ones, with some missing. The data show about 150,000 clones, roughly three quarters seen once. The sequencing sample was made of PBMCs. The receptors derive from a male donor in good health and CMV-seronegative.

The chain carries TRBV28 and TRBJ1-1, with D possibly TRBD1 on 5 matching bases. The CDR3 spans 15 residues. Trimming cost V 1 base and J 4 bases, with 13 bases left between them. Germline assignment: CDR1 MDHEN and CDR2 SYDVKM. The CDR3 nucleotides are TGTGCCAGCAGTTTATTTGGGGGGGGAGGCACTGAAGCTTTCTTT. The encoded protein is CASSLFGGGGTEAFF.

The rearrangement uses TRBV5-4 and TRBJ1-2; maybe TRBD1 (6 bases). This CDR3 region has 16 residues. Looked up from germline, CDR1 is SGHNT and CDR2 is YYREEE (reference sequence). Trimming cost V 5 bases and J 4 bases, with 21 bases left between them. In DNA, the CDR3 is TGTGCCAGCAGTTCCTCGACAGGCTTTAATCTCTATGGCTACACCTTC. Protein: CASSSSTGFNLYGYTF.

This chain links TRBV2 with TRBJ1-4, with 8 nucleotides matching TRBD1. V lost 2 bases to trimming and J lost 8 bases; unmatched junction nucleotides: 4. Germline V gives CDR1 SNHLY, CDR2 FYNNEI. The CDR3 loop spans 14 amino acids. CDR3 nucleotide sequence: TGTGCCAGCAGTGAACAGGGGGCAAAAGAAAAACTGTTTTTT. It yields the protein CASSEQGAKEKLFF.

This clone came up a few times. The chain is built from TRBV6-5 and TRBJ2-1; TRBD1 aligns across 11 bases. Germline V CDR1 and CDR2: MNHEY, SVGAGI. The CDR3 contains 13 residues. The ends lost 10 bases at V and 7 bases at J; junction bases unmatched: 6. The CDR3, as DNA: TGTGCCACGGGACAGGGGGTGCTGAATGAGCAGTTCTTC. This translates into CATGQGVLNEQFF.

V usage is TRBV5-1 and J usage is TRBJ2-5, with a possible D match to TRBD1 (5 bases). The better agreement between TRBJ2-7 and the DNA end casts doubt on the J call. The CDR3 totals 14 residues. The germline CDR1 and CDR2 sequences are SGHRS and YFSETQ. The CDR3, as DNA: TGCGCCAGCAGCCTGTCAGGGTCGGCCTACGAGCAGTACTTC. The encoded protein is CASSLSGSAYEQYF.

The rearrangement links TRBV9 to TRBJ1-2; 7 bases fit TRBD1. This CDR3 contains 16 residues. V was pared by 2 bases and J by 3 bases, with 10 bases of the junction left unmatched. Germline values: CDR1 SGDLS, CDR2 YYNGEE. CDR3 protein: CASSVWEGGADYGYTF. Here the CDR3 DNA reads TGTGCCAGCAGCGTCTGGGAAGGGGGCGCCGACTATGGCTACACCTTC.

The chain employs TRBV4-1 and TRBJ1-3, with D maybe TRBD1 (6 bases). The germline gives CDR1 MGHRA, CDR2 YSYEKL. The V and J ends lost 1 base and 0 bases respectively, with 13 bases between them. This CDR3 is built from 17 residues. CDR3 bases: TGCGCCAGCAGCCAAGGTCAGGGGCTCTTCTCTGGAAACACCATATATTTT. Translated, it gives CASSQGQGLFSGNTIYF.

V and J are TRBV5-4 and TRBJ2-2, with D perhaps TRBD1 (5 bases). The CDR3 is made up of 15 amino acids. Germline V gene lookup returns CDR1 SGHNT and CDR2 YYREEE (reference sequence). V dropped 3 bases and J dropped 2 bases, with 11 bases sitting between them. CDR3 protein: CASSSRQTNTGELFF. CDR3 coding DNA: TGTGCCAGCAGCTCCAGACAGACTAACACCGGGGAGCTGTTTTTT.

This rearrangement joins TRBV5-8 to TRBJ2-1; 16 bases fit TRBD2. Germline V gene data show CDR1 as SGHTS and CDR2 as YDEGEE. The CDR3 is 16 residues long. After removal of 5 bases from V and 12 bases from J, the junction contained 11 bases not matched to a gene. The CDR3 here is CASSPGPGLAGGPQFF. CDR3 in DNA: TGTGCCAGCAGTCCAGGGCCGGGACTAGCGGGGGGGCCGCAGTTCTTC.

This rearrangement joins TRBV5-4 to TRBJ1-2; maybe TRBD1 (6 bases). This CDR3 comprises 13 residues. From germline, CDR1 is SGHNT and CDR2 YYREEE (reference sequence). V was clipped by 5 bases and J by 7 bases, with 15 bases between them. The CDR3 bases are TGTGCCAGCAGGGCACAGGGTAGCGTTGGCTACACCTTC. Residues: CASRAQGSVGYTF. The whole variable domain, remainder taken from reference TRBV5-4 and TRBJ1-2, is ETGVTQSPTHLIKTRGQQVTLRCSSQSGHNTVSWYQQALGQGPQFIFQYYREEENGRGNFPPRFSGLQFPNYSSELNVNALELDDSALYLCASRAQGSVGYTFGSGTRLTVV.

The chain links TRBV7-9 to TRBJ2-7, with 14 bases identical to TRBD2. Germline V lookup: CDR1 SEHNR, CDR2 FQNEAQ (reference sequence). V shed 6 bases and J 2 bases; nucleotides not matched to a gene: 9. The CDR3 contains 17 residues. The CDR3 nucleotides read TGTGCCAGCAGTTCCGGACTAGCGGGAGGACGGGCCTACGAGCAGTACTTC. This gives the protein CASSSGLAGGRAYEQYF. The whole variable domain, remainder taken from reference TRBV7-9 and TRBJ2-7, is DTGVSQNPRHKITKRGQNVTFRCDPISEHNRLYWYRQTLGQGPEFLTYFQNEAQLEKSRLLSDRFSAERPKGSFSTLEIQRTEQGDSAMYLCASSSGLAGGRAYEQYFGPGTRLTVT.

The V gene is TRBV28, the J gene TRBJ1-1, with 9 nucleotides matching TRBD1. With V trimmed by 8 bases and J by 1 base, 5 bases remained unmatched. The CDR3 is 14 amino acids. Germline V CDR1 and CDR2: MDHEN, SYDVKM. CDR3 nucleotides: TGTGCCAGCCAAACAGGGGGCGCGAACACTGAAGCTTTCTTT. This sequence encodes CASQTGGANTEAFF.

This chain joins TRBV18 and TRBJ2-3; D ambiguous. CDR1 and CDR2 from the germline V gene are KGHSH and LQKENI. CDR3 length: 14 residues. Trimming removed 4 bases from V and 7 bases from J, with 15 bases in between. CDR3 loop: CASSLLSDDNTQYF. Written as DNA, the CDR3 is TGTGCCAGCTCACTACTCTCGGATGACAATACGCAGTATTTT. Full variable domain (missing parts from reference TRBV18 and TRBJ2-3): NAGVMQNPRHLVRRRGQEARLRCSPMKGHSHVYWYRQLPEEGLKFMVYLQKENIIDESGMPKERFSAEFPKEGPSILRIQQVVRGDSAAYFCASSLLSDDNTQYFGPGTRLTVL.

This chain connects TRBV6-6 to TRBJ2-1; possibly TRBD1 for D (5 bases). The CDR3 runs 12 residues. Per germline, CDR1 MNHNY and CDR2 SVGAGI (reference sequence). Deletions cut 6 bases from V and 9 bases from J, with 12 bases between. Here the CDR3 DNA reads TGTGCCAGCAGCCCTGACAGATTTGAGCAGTTCTTC. It is translated as CASSPDRFEQFF.

The chain uses TRBV4-2 and TRBJ2-3; a weak D match, TRBD2 (5 bases). This CDR3 region has 16 residues. CDR1 is LGHNA, CDR2 YNFKEQ, per germline. The V end lost 1 base, the J end lost 0 bases, and 11 bases lay between the germline ends. The CDR3 DNA follows: TGTGCCAGCAGCCAAGTCTCAGCGGACAGCACAGATACGCAGTATTTT. It is translated as CASSQVSADSTDTQYF.

This clone was seen a handful of times. This chain links TRBV7-2 with TRBJ2-7; weak D call: TRBD2 (5 bases). Germline V CDR1 and CDR2: SGHTA, FQGNSA. V was clipped by 0 bases and J by 1 base, with 7 bases between them. The CDR3 consists of 14 residues. The CDR3 DNA is TGTGCCAGCAGCTTAGCCACGGGGTCCTACGAGCAGTACTTC. Encoded protein: CASSLATGSYEQYF.

V gene TRBV28 combines with J gene TRBJ2-7; 11 bases align to TRBD1. Germline V gene sequence: CDR1 MDHEN, CDR2 SYDVKM. The CDR3 extends over 13 amino acids. J was trimmed by 2 bases and V by 8 bases; bases with no gene match: 2. CDR3 bases: TGTGCCAGCCTGGGACAGGGGGCCTACGAGCAGTACTTC. Translated: CASLGQGAYEQYF.

The chain is built from TRBV28 and TRBJ1-1; D might be TRBD1 (6 bases). Germline V gene sequence: CDR1 MDHEN, CDR2 SYDVKM. Deletions cut 7 bases from V and 3 bases from J, with 15 bases between. The CDR3 has 14 residues. The CDR3, as DNA: TGTGCCAGCACCCAGGGGTCTGGGGACACTGAAGCTTTCTTT. Its translation is CASTQGSGDTEAFF. Looking up the rest from reference TRBV28 and TRBJ1-1 gives the full variable domain: DVKVTQSSRYLVKRTGEKVFLECVQDMDHENMFWYRQDPGLGLRLIYFSYDVKMKEKGDIPEGYSVSREKKERFSLILESASTNQTSMYLCASTQGSGDTEAFFGQGTRLTVV.

The chain carries TRBV29-1 and TRBJ2-3; 8 bases line up with TRBD1. The CDR3 extends over 14 amino acids. V dropped 7 bases and J dropped 2; count of bases not matched to a gene: 8. The germline V gene has CDR1 SQVTM and CDR2 ANQGSEA. The CDR3 DNA is TGCAGCGCTATTATGGACAGGGTCACAGATACGCAGTATTTT. Amino acid sequence: CSAIMDRVTDTQYF.

This chain links TRBV27 with TRBJ2-7; TRBD2 might be the D (5 bases). The germline V gene encodes CDR1 MNHEY and CDR2 SMNVEV (reference sequence). This CDR3 comprises 14 residues. Trimming stripped 3 bases from V and 1 base from J, with 10 bases between. CDR3 protein: CASSFIRESYEQYF. For the CDR3, the DNA is TGTGCCAGCAGTTTTATAAGGGAGTCCTACGAGCAGTACTTC.

There are a few counts of this clone. The chain couples TRBV15 to TRBJ1-2; weak D call: TRBD1 (5 bases). This CDR3 is built from 14 residues. CDR1 is LNHNV and CDR2 is YYDKDF in the germline V gene (reference sequence). V lost 3 bases and J lost 2, with 10 bases in between. The CDR3 sequence is CATSSRQKNYGYTF. The CDR3 DNA is TGTGCCACCAGCAGCAGACAGAAAAACTATGGCTACACCTTC.

About this clone: In the same sample, other DNA sequences code for this CDR3. The J gene is TRBJ1-1, the V gene TRBV18; 7 bases match TRBD1. CDR1 and CDR2 (germline): KGHSH, LQKENI. After removal of 3 bases from V and 5 bases from J, the junction contained 3 bases not matched to a gene. This CDR3 is built from 13 residues. This CDR3 is CASSPGQNTEAFF. The CDR3 DNA reads TGTGCCAGCTCACCGGGACAGAATACTGAAGCTTTCTTT.

The V call is TRBV2, the J call TRBJ1-2, with 8 bases lining up with TRBD1. Per germline, CDR1 SNHLY and CDR2 FYNNEI. This CDR3 contains 13 residues. Trimming removed 7 bases from V and 8 bases from J; junction bases left unmatched: 9. The CDR3 DNA reads TGTGCCAGCACGGAACAGGGGGGAGGAGGCTACACCTTC. Its protein is CASTEQGGGGYTF.

The chain joins TRBV28 to TRBJ2-7, with 10 positions matching TRBD2. J gave up 2 bases and V 7 bases, and 2 bases lay outside the gene matches. This CDR3 comprises 13 residues. Germline V gene sequence: CDR1 MDHEN, CDR2 SYDVKM. CDR3 nucleotide sequence: TGTGCCAGCATGGGGACTAGCGCCTACGAGCAGTACTTC. Protein: CASMGTSAYEQYF. The entire variable domain, with the rest obtained from reference TRBV28 and TRBJ2-7, is as follows: DVKVTQSSRYLVKRTGEKVFLECVQDMDHENMFWYRQDPGLGLRLIYFSYDVKMKEKGDIPEGYSVSREKKERFSLILESASTNQTSMYLCASMGTSAYEQYFGPGTRLTVT.

The chain combines TRBV19 with TRBJ1-5, with TRBD1 matching 10 bases. J lost 4 bases, V lost 9 bases, and 12 bases had no gene match. Germline assignment: CDR1 LNHDA and CDR2 SQIVND (reference sequence). This CDR3 region has 16 residues. The CDR3 DNA is TGTGCCAGCCATCGAGGGACAGGGGTATCAAATCAGCCCCAGCATTTT. It is translated as CASHRGTGVSNQPQHF.

This clone was picked up one time. V usage is TRBV28 and J usage is TRBJ1-2; D call uncertain. Germline V CDR1 and CDR2: MDHEN, SYDVKM. Between the trimmed V and J ends, which lost 5 bases and 7 bases, there was a span of 14 bases. The CDR3 is 13 residues long. DNA for the CDR3: TGTGCCAGCAGTCATCCCGGGAAAGGTGGCTACACCTTC. It translates to CASSHPGKGGYTF.

This clone was detected only a few times. The rearrangement uses TRBV7-2 and TRBJ1-1; 7 bases are a match to TRBD1. CDR1 and CDR2 (germline): SGHTA, FQGNSA. J lost 3 bases, V lost 8 bases, and 9 bases had no gene match. The CDR3 runs 14 residues. In DNA, the CDR3 is TGTGCCAGCGCACGGATGGGACAGTACACTGAAGCTTTCTTT. Amino acids: CASARMGQYTEAFF.

The J gene is TRBJ2-7, the V gene TRBV7-6; D is possibly TRBD1 (6 bases). CDR3 length equals 13 residues. Trimming removed 6 bases from V and 3 bases from J, with 12 bases in between. Germline lookup yields CDR1 SGHVS and CDR2 FNYEAQ. DNA of the CDR3: TGTGCCAGCAGTACAGGGCCTAACTACGAGCAGTACTTC. Amino acid sequence: CASSTGPNYEQYF.

This clone has only a few counts. CDR3 nucleotides: TGTGCCAGCTCACCTCCGGGACTAGCGGGAGGTAATGAGCAGTTCTTC. This codes for CASSPPGLAGGNEQFF. The chain joins TRBV18 to TRBJ2-1, with 15 bases identical to TRBD2. CDR3 length equals 16 residues. The J segment lost 7 bases and the V segment lost 3 bases, leaving 4 bases of the junction unmatched. In germline, CDR1 is KGHSH, CDR2 LQKENI. Looking up the rest from reference TRBV18 and TRBJ2-1 gives the full variable domain: NAGVMQNPRHLVRRRGQEARLRCSPMKGHSHVYWYRQLPEEGLKFMVYLQKENIIDESGMPKERFSAEFPKEGPSILRIQQVVRGDSAAYFCASSPPGLAGGNEQFFGPGTRLTVL.

This clone was picked up a small number of times. The V and J genes are TRBV11-2 and TRBJ1-5; weak D call: TRBD1 (6 bases). Looked up from germline, CDR1 is SGHAT and CDR2 is FQNNGV. The ends were cut back, 5 bases at V and 7 bases at J, with 18 bases in the middle. CDR3 size: 15 residues. The CDR3 nucleotides are TGTGCCAGCAGCGACCTTGGACAGTTGGGGCAGCCCCAGCATTTT. Translating gives CASSDLGQLGQPQHF. The full variable domain, in which reference TRBV11-2 and TRBJ1-5 provide the parts outside the CDR3, is EAGVAQSPRYKIIEKRQSVAFWCNPISGHATLYWYQQILGQGPKLLIQFQNNGVVDDSQLPKDRFSAERLKGVDSTLKIQPAKLEDSAVYLCASSDLGQLGQPQHFGDGTRLSIL.

The genes are TRBV27 and TRBJ2-1, with D possibly matching TRBD1 (6 bases). The germline V and J ends were trimmed by 7 bases and 2 bases, with 9 bases remaining between them. This CDR3 region has 13 residues. Germline lookup yields CDR1 MNHEY and CDR2 SMNVEV (reference sequence). CDR3 amino acids: CASMDSPYNEQFF. Here the CDR3 DNA reads TGTGCCAGCATGGACAGTCCCTACAATGAGCAGTTCTTC.

The chain is built from TRBV5-1 and TRBJ1-3, with D tentatively TRBD1 (6 bases). The CDR3 runs to 15 residues. Germline V CDR1 and CDR2: SGHRS, YFSETQ. V lost 5 bases and J 0 bases, leaving 12 bases between the germline ends. The CDR3 spells CASRDGTISGNTIYF. Here the CDR3 DNA reads TGCGCCAGCAGGGACGGGACAATCTCTGGAAACACCATATATTTT. Based on the CDR3 plus reference TRBV5-1 and TRBJ1-3, the full variable domain is KAGVTQTPRYLIKTRGQQVTLSCSPISGHRSVSWYQQTPGQGLQFLFEYFSETQRNKGNFPGRFSGRQFSNSRSEMNVSTLELGDSALYLCASRDGTISGNTIYFGEGSWLTVV.